This TCR beta chain was identified in a study of T cell responses to AZD1222 COVID-19 vaccine. The CDR3 runs 13 residues. Looked up from germline, CDR1 is LNHNV and CDR2 is YYDKDF (reference sequence). Deletions cut 1 base from V and 0 bases from J, with 3 bases between. Study outcomes and limitations: Targets within unmutated variant regions were reportedly found for nearly half of spike-specific TCRs. Spike-specific TCR breadth and depth grew following two AZD1222 doses. Just a handful of people given AZD1222 tested seropositive at baseline.

As regards this clone: Its specificity is unknown.

Sequencing used immunoSEQ multiplex PCR; TCRdb keeps in-frame clones, though not all of them. The sample holds about 140,000 clones; about 93% are singletons and the top ten take around 5%. The chain joins TRBV15 to TRBJ1-1; D not resolved. The sample in question was peripheral blood, obtained on day 0 of AZD1222 vaccination. This receptor was identified in an adult in good health. This CDR3 is CATSRALNTEAFF. The CDR3 coding sequence is TGTGCCACCAGCAGAGCATTGAACACTGAAGCTTTCTTT.